These 5 T cell receptor beta chains share one sample of origin, sequenced in a study of blood T cells in healthy people across ages. For the second PCR, which ran for 7 to 11 cycles, a sample-barcoded 5' primer and a J-beta primer mix were used. TCRdb itself ran the 5' RACE reads through MiXCR, one entry per CDR3 protein. The sample consists of roughly 2 million distinct CDR3 sequences, about 50% of them appearing once. The specimen sequenced was blood. These receptor sequences come from a woman aged 40-49 years in good health.

The chain joins TRBV7-2 to TRBJ2-3; D gene uncertain. Per germline, CDR1 SGHTA and CDR2 FQGNSA. The CDR3 runs to 14 residues. V was pared by 5 bases and J by 7 bases, with 16 bases between. CDR3 region: CASSNSEAGNTQYF. CDR3 DNA: TGTGCCAGCAGCAACTCTGAGGCTGGAAATACGCAGTATTTT.

The chain joins TRBV4-1 to TRBJ2-7; 9 positions agree with TRBD1. V was clipped by 1 base and J by 5 bases; unmatched bases: 3. The V gene's germline CDR1 is MGHRA and CDR2 YSYEKL. The CDR3 covers 14 residues. CDR3 region: CASSQVTGGNEQYF. DNA of the CDR3: TGCGCCAGCAGCCAAGTCACAGGGGGCAACGAGCAGTACTTC.

The J gene is TRBJ1-2, the V gene TRBV10-3; D is perhaps TRBD1 (5 bases). Trimming removed 2 bases from V and 8 bases from J, with 21 bases in between. This CDR3 contains 16 residues. Germline assignment: CDR1 ENHRY and CDR2 SYGVKD. In DNA, the CDR3 is TGTGCCATCAGTGAGCCAGGGACGGGTACCTTTGAGGGCTACACCTTC. It translates to CAISEPGTGTFEGYTF.

This chain links TRBV6-5 with TRBJ2-7; the D is unclear. The CDR3 totals 13 residues. The germline V and J ends were trimmed by 5 bases and 10 bases, with 18 bases remaining between them. Germline V gene data show CDR1 as MNHEY and CDR2 as SVGAGI. The CDR3 spells CASSPFDSGTQYF. In DNA, the CDR3 is TGTGCCAGCAGTCCCTTCGATTCCGGAACCCAGTACTTC.

This clonotype turned up a few times. This chain connects TRBV6-2 or TRBV6-3 to TRBJ2-1, with 15 nucleotides matching TRBD2. Germline values: CDR1 MNHEY, CDR2 SVGEGT. Unmatched junction bases numbered 7, after V lost 5 bases and J lost 8 bases. The CDR3 totals 16 residues. The DNA for the CDR3 is TGTGCCAGCAGTCCGGCTCGGACTAGCGGGGGGGATGAGCAGTTCTTC. Translating gives CASSPARTSGGDEQFF.